The present T cell receptor (beta chain) was sequenced within a study of Tregs in tolerant kidney transplant recipients (dated by TCRdb to about 2019). In the study overall: Before combined kidney and bone marrow transplantation, this study identified donor-specific regulatory T cells using TCRbeta sequencing and then followed those same cells after transplant. Findings and caveats that apply to the study as a whole: Although technical replication error seemed to be minimal, the question of biological reproducibility was not addressed directly. The study was constrained by small patient numbers, and validation of the findings is required in larger populations and under other immunosuppression protocols. Expanding Tregs with activated donor B cells appeared to identify the most biologically relevant and donor-specific TCRbeta repertoire. In tolerant patients, donor-specific Tregs expanded more than Tregs overall, which suggests antigen-driven rather than nonspecific expansion. For some patients, the PCR primers changed as time went on, which meant samples from those patients could not be compared with one another at the nucleotide level.

Genomic DNA was extracted from sorted cells with the QIAGEN DNeasy Blood and Tissue Kit for TCRbeta CDR3 sequencing. Through immunoSEQ, high-throughput TCRbeta CDR3 sequencing was done commercially, including PCR amplification with internal controls and bias correction. The original pipeline was this. A unique productive TCRbeta sequence was defined by the CDR3 nucleotide sequence when primers matched, and otherwise by the CDR3 amino acid sequence together with the Vbeta and Jbeta genes. Sorting error was corrected by removing sequences shared between sorted populations at a frequency ratio of 2:1 or less, and the remaining shared sequences were assigned to the higher population. Sequences were defined as donor-reactive when expanded at least 5-fold in CFSE-low cells versus unstimulated cells and present at a frequency of at least 0.01% in CFSE-low cells. Repertoire divergence was quantified by Jensen-Shannon divergence using the top 100 TCRbeta sequences ranked by frequency. For samples with multiple sequencing runs, sorting error was corrected separately for each run before the runs were pooled. Entries here come from immuneACCESS through TCRdb and include only in-frame sequences with V and J called. Some clones fail to appear in such tables; in the studies checked, an unresolved V gene covers under half of the shortfall, and the cause of the remainder is unknown. V and J calls plus clone size are reproduced from that table; the DNA served to infer D and trimming. The sample table contains around 64,000 clones; only one count was recorded for roughly 86% of them. The ten largest account for about 3.8% of the sample.

The label giving this sample's time point can be read as: 6 months after combined kidney and bone marrow transplant. Transplants used related donors with nonmyeloablative bone marrow transplantation; mixed chimerism was transient in the human trials. Unstimulated Tregs (CD4+CD25+CD127-), CD4+ non-Tregs (CD4+CD25-), CD4 and CD8 cells were FACS-sorted from thawed PBMCs. 4 combined kidney and bone marrow transplant recipients from the ITN036ST trial were included as patients, and samples were available only from these trial subjects. Healthy control blood was separated into PBMCs by Ficoll density gradient and cryopreserved, and patient PBMCs were collected both before and after transplant. Turning to this clone: The antigen this receptor binds is unknown. One base away there is no much larger clone; base qualities are not given.

The CDR3 starts with the cysteine, ends with the phenylalanine, and has 16 residues. Of the read, only the CDR3 DNA is kept; its 48 bases are in frame from base 1. CDR1 and CDR2, per the germline V gene, are SGHAT and FQNNGV. V loses 1 base, J loses 3 bases, and the germline ends lie 15 bases apart. The sample in question was CD4+ T cells from blood (PBMCs), obtained 6 months after the transplant. Recombination joined TRBV11-2 with TRBJ1-1; no D segment can be confidently identified. This sequence originates from a human patient who received a combined kidney and bone marrow transplant. Some T cells may have been brought in with the graft after a transplant. The CDR3 here reads CASSLVPSHRDTEAFF. The nucleotides read TGTGCCAGCAGCTTAGTCCCGAGTCACAGAGACACTGAAGCTTTCTTT.